This T cell receptor (beta chain) was profiled in a study of chemoradiotherapy in HPV16-positive cancers. Across the whole study: Candidate HPV-specific clones and shared TCR motifs came from a couple of HPV16-positive patients. Findings and caveats of the study: Candidate HPV-specific clones and E7-related TCR motifs grew in tumor during treatment. Functional assays defining HPV-specific T cells used only a couple of HPV16-positive patients.

Repertoires were sampled repeatedly during chemoradiotherapy. Sequenced by immunoSEQ multiplex PCR; TCRdb stores in-frame clones only, minus some. The data show thousands of clones, 60% to 85% seen once. This clone has only one observation. Antigen unknown. Trimming took 4 bases from V and 6 from J; bases not matched to a gene: 4. CDR1 SGHTA and CDR2 FQGNSA come from the germline V gene. The CDR3 length is 14 residues. The source is a human donor with HPV-associated anogenital cancer. The input for sequencing was tumor tissue, taken from a patient who underwent chemoradiotherapy. The chain combines TRBV7-2 with TRBJ1-2, with 11 positions matching TRBD1. The CDR3 sequence: CASSSGTGGHGYTF. Here the CDR3 DNA reads TGTGCCAGCAGCTCAGGGACAGGGGGGCATGGCTACACCTTC.